This T cell receptor (beta chain) was sequenced in a study of graft-versus-host responses after intestinal transplantation. As for the study in general: The whole recipient group had anti-thymocyte globulin induction followed by tacrolimus and steroids for roughly three years.

Germline V gene lookup returns CDR1 MRHNA and CDR2 SNTAGT. Trimming took off 2 bases at V and 1 base at J, with 5 bases between the two ends. This CDR3 region has 13 residues. This table comes from immunoSEQ multiplex PCR, and its TCRdb copy is limited to in-frame clones, with some not included. The table includes tens of thousands of clones, approximately 92% detected once. The material sequenced was PBMCs, taken about 250 days after intestinal transplant. This TCR derives from a human patient who received an intestinal transplant, so some T cells may come from the graft donor. The chain joins TRBV6-4 to TRBJ1-1; D is ambiguous. CDR3 in amino acids: CASSDNENTEAFF. In DNA, the CDR3 is TGTGCCAGCAGTGACAACGAGAACACTGAAGCTTTCTTT.